Listed here are 15 T cell receptor beta chains from one sample, sequenced in a study of human T cells and chemical hapten exposure. Using its own MiXCR run on the RACE reads, TCRdb lists one record per CDR3 protein. Among about 89,000 distinct CDR3 sequences, about 11% were seen once, and the ten largest hold more than 2%. As to time point: patch test 2, 6 weeks after DPC sensitization. Treatment described: therapeutic diphenylcyclopropenone sensitization with weekly scalp DPC. The sequencing here drew on whole blood, taken in connection with sensitization to the hapten diphenylcyclopropenone (DPC). These receptor sequences come from a man aged 35 to 55 with alopecia areata. Some clones in this sample may be carry-over from other donors' samples.

This clonotype was seen a handful of times. The rearrangement joins TRBV12-3 or TRBV12-4 to TRBJ1-5; tentative D call: TRBD1 (5 bases). With 6 bases removed from V and 5 bases from J, the gap between germline ends came to 11 bases. The CDR3 is 13 residues long. The CDR3 coding sequence is TGTGCCAGCAGAGGGGAGGGAGATCAGCCCCAGCATTTT. It specifies CASRGEGDQPQHF.

The sample holds many counts of this clonotype. The chain carries TRBV5-1 and TRBJ2-4; D perhaps matches TRBD1 (5 bases). CDR1 is SGHRS and CDR2 is YFSETQ in the germline V gene. Trimming removed 1 base at V and 0 bases at J, with 11 bases between. The CDR3 covers 16 residues. The CDR3 nucleotides read TGCGCCAGCAGCTTGCTGGGGCTCCTAGCCAAAAACATTCAGTACTTC. It yields the protein CASSLLGLLAKNIQYF.

This clonotype was counted only a few times. J is TRBJ2-2 and V is TRBV7-9, with a possible D match to TRBD2 (5 bases). The CDR3 is 14 amino acids. CDR1 SEHNR and CDR2 FQNEAQ come from the germline V gene (reference sequence). Trimming cost V 1 base and J 3 bases, with 6 bases left between them. DNA of the CDR3: TGTGCCAGCAGCTTAGTAGCGTACACCGGGGAGCTGTTTTTT. Translation: CASSLVAYTGELFF.

This clonotype has just a few counts. This sequence joins TRBV4-3 and TRBJ2-2; D call uncertain. The germline V gene encodes CDR1 LGHNA and CDR2 YSLEER. The CDR3 is 16 residues long. V gave up 0 bases and J gave up 1 base, with 9 bases separating them. Here the CDR3 DNA reads TGCGCCAGCAGCCAAGAGGGGATACTGAACACCGGGGAGCTGTTTTTT. It encodes CASSQEGILNTGELFF.

V usage is TRBV29-1 and J usage is TRBJ2-7; the D gene could be TRBD1 or TRBD2 (7 bases each). Germline values: CDR1 SQVTM, CDR2 ANQGSEA. The CDR3 is 14 residues long. V was pared by 5 bases and J by 3 bases, with 17 bases between. The CDR3 region has the DNA TGCAGCGTTCTTCCCAGGGGGAGGGACTACGAGCAGTACTTC. The encoded protein is CSVLPRGRDYEQYF.

This clonotype came up a few times. This chain joins TRBV5-1 and TRBJ1-1; D might be TRBD1 (6 bases). Germline V gene data show CDR1 as SGHRS and CDR2 as YFSETQ. There are 14 residues in the CDR3. Trimming removed 1 base at V and 1 base at J, with 8 bases between. Here the CDR3 DNA reads TGCGCCAGCAGCTTGCAGGGGCCGAACACTGAAGCTTTCTTT. Translating gives CASSLQGPNTEAFF. The variable domain in full, with the rest retrieved from reference TRBV5-1 and TRBJ1-1, is KAGVTQTPRYLIKTRGQQVTLSCSPISGHRSVSWYQQTPGQGLQFLFEYFSETQRNKGNFPGRFSGRQFSNSRSEMNVSTLELGDSALYLCASSLQGPNTEAFFGQGTRLTVV.

The rearrangement joins TRBV7-2 to TRBJ2-3, with a tentative D call TRBD1 (6 bases). Trimming took 6 bases from V and 3 from J, leaving 19 bases between them. The V gene's germline CDR1 is SGHTA and CDR2 FQGNSA. The CDR3 is made up of 16 amino acids. For the CDR3, the DNA is TGTGCCAGCAGTAAAGTGGGAGACAGGAAGACAGATACGCAGTATTTT. Protein product: CASSKVGDRKTDTQYF.

This clonotype was detected a few times. The chain joins TRBV20-1 to TRBJ2-3, with a weak D call TRBD1 (5 bases). The germline V and J ends were trimmed by 4 bases and 4 bases, with 21 bases remaining between them. The CDR3 loop spans 16 amino acids. Germline-derived CDR1 and CDR2 are DFQATT and SNEGSKA (reference sequence). CDR3 DNA: TGCAGTGCTAAAGTCGTGGTGGTAGGGGCGGCAGATACGCAGTATTTT. This translates into CSAKVVVVGAADTQYF.

The V and J genes are TRBV7-2 and TRBJ1-1; 7 nucleotides agree with TRBD1. Germline V gene lookup returns CDR1 SGHTA and CDR2 FQGNSA. The CDR3 has 15 residues. J was trimmed by 6 bases and V by 1 base; bases with no gene match: 8. This CDR3 is CASSLVAGGIAEAFF. DNA for the CDR3: TGTGCCAGCAGCTTAGTAGCAGGGGGGATAGCTGAAGCTTTCTTT.

This clonotype was counted at least ten times. The chain joins TRBV4-3 to TRBJ1-6; D is unclear. Per the germline V gene, CDR1 is LGHNA and CDR2 is YSLEER. V lost 0 bases and J 7 bases, leaving 10 bases between the germline ends. The CDR3 spans 15 residues. Here the CDR3 reads CASSQDLAANSPLHF. CDR3 sequence (DNA): TGCGCCAGCAGCCAAGATTTGGCGGCGAATTCACCCCTCCACTTT.

This clonotype showed up just a few times. The rearrangement links TRBV10-3 to TRBJ2-6; D is undetermined. The germline gives CDR1 ENHRY, CDR2 SYGVKD. Trimming removed 5 bases from V and 2 bases from J, with 7 bases in between. This CDR3 comprises 14 residues. Here the CDR3 reads CAISRVTGANVLTF. The CDR3 DNA sequence: TGTGCCATCAGTCGTGTTACTGGGGCCAACGTCCTGACTTTC.

The J gene is TRBJ1-5, the V gene TRBV28; the D is unclear. The CDR3 sequence is 13 residues long. Per germline, CDR1 MDHEN and CDR2 SYDVKM. Between the trimmed V and J ends, which lost 4 bases and 6 bases, there was a span of 10 bases. The CDR3 DNA reads TGTGCCAGCAGTTCCGGGGATTCTCAGCCCCAGCATTTT. Translation: CASSSGDSQPQHF.

This clonotype was counted a few times. The gene calls are TRBV18 and TRBJ2-1; 8 nucleotides agree with TRBD2. CDR1 KGHSH and CDR2 LQKENI come from the germline V gene. The junction had 5 bases not matched to a gene; V was cut back by 3 bases and J by 4 bases. The CDR3 has 15 amino acids. The CDR3, as DNA: TGTGCCAGCTCACCGGGGACGGGAGGGTACAATGAGCAGTTCTTC. It encodes CASSPGTGGYNEQFF.

This clonotype was detected ten times or more. This sequence joins TRBV24-1 and TRBJ2-1; D might be TRBD2 (6 bases). The CDR3 is 13 amino acids. Germline V gene data show CDR1 as KGHDR and CDR2 as SFDVKD. Trimming shortened V by 5 bases and J by 10 bases, and 14 bases separated the two germline ends. CDR3 in DNA: TGTGCCACCAGTGTCCTTCCGAGCGGGGAGCAGTTCTTC. Translated, it gives CATSVLPSGEQFF.

This clonotype was recorded at least ten times. The chain links TRBV24-1 to TRBJ2-3; D tentatively reads TRBD1 or TRBD2 (6 bases each). Trimming stripped 3 bases from V and 0 bases from J, with 12 bases between. Germline V lookup: CDR1 KGHDR, CDR2 SFDVKD. CDR3 length: 16 amino acids. CDR3 amino acids: CATSDLRGLSTDTQYF. In DNA, the CDR3 is TGTGCCACCAGTGATCTCCGGGGGCTAAGCACAGATACGCAGTATTTT.